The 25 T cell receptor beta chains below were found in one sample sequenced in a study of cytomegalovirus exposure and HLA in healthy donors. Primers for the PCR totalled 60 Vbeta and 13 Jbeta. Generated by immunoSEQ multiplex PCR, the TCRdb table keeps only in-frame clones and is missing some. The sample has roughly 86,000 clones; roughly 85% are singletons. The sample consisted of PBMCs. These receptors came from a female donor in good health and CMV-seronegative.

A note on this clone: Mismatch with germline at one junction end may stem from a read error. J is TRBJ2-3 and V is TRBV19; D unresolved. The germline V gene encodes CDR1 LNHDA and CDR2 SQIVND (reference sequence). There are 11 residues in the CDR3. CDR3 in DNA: TGTGCCAGTAGTATAGAAGATAGGCAGTATTTT. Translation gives CASSIEDRQYF.

The CDR3 DNA follows: TGCGCCAGCAGCTTCGGCACTGAAGCTTTCTTT. It specifies CASSFGTEAFF. This sequence joins TRBV5-1 and TRBJ1-1; D not certain. V lost 2 bases and J 4 bases, leaving 3 bases between the germline ends. The germline gives CDR1 SGHRS, CDR2 YFSETQ. The CDR3 runs to 11 residues.

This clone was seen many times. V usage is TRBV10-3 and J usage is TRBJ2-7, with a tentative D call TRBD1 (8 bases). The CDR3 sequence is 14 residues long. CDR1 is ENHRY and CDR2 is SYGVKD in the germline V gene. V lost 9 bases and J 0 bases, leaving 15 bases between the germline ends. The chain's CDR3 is CAIWGGTGSYEQYF. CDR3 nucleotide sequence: TGTGCCATTTGGGGGGGGACAGGCTCCTACGAGCAGTACTTC.

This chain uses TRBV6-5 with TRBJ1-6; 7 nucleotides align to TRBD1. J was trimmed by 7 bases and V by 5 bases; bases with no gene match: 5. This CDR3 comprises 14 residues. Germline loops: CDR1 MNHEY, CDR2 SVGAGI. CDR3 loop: CASSPDRPNSPLHF. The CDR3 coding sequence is TGTGCCAGCAGTCCGGACAGGCCGAATTCACCCCTCCACTTT.

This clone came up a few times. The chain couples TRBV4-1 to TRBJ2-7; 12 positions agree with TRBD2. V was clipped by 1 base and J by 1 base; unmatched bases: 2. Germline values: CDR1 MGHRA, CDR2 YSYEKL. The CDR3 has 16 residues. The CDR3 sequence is CASSQGTSGKSYEQYF. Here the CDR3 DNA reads TGCGCCAGCAGCCAAGGGACTAGCGGGAAATCCTACGAGCAGTACTTC.

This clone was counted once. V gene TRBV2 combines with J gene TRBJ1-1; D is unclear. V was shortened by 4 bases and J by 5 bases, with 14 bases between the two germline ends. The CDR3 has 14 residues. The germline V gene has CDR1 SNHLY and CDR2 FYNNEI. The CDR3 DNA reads TGTGCCAGCAGTGTTACAGATCTTCATACTGAAGCTTTCTTT. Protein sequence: CASSVTDLHTEAFF.

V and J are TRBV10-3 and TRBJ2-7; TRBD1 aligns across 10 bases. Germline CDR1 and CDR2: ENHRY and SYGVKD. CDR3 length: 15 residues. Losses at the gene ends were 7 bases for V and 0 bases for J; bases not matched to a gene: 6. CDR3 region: CAIKDGTGVSYEQYF. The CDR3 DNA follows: TGTGCCATCAAGGACGGGACAGGGGTCTCCTACGAGCAGTACTTC.

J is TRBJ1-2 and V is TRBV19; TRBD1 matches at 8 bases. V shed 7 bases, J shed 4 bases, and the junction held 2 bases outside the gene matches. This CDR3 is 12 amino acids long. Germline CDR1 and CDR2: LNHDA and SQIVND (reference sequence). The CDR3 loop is CASNDRGYGYTF. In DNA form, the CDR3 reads TGTGCCAGTAATGACAGGGGCTATGGCTACACCTTC.

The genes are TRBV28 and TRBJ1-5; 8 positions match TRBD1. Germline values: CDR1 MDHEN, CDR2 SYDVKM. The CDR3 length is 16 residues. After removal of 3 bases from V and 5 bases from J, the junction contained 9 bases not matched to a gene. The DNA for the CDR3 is TGTGCCAGCAGTTTGGGAGGACAGGGAGTACATCAGCCCCAGCATTTT. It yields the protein CASSLGGQGVHQPQHF.

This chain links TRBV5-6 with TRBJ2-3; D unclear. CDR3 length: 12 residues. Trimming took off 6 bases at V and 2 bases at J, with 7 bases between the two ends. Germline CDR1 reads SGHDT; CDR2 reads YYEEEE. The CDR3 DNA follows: TGTGCCAGCACCTTAGCCACAGATACGCAGTATTTT. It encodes CASTLATDTQYF.

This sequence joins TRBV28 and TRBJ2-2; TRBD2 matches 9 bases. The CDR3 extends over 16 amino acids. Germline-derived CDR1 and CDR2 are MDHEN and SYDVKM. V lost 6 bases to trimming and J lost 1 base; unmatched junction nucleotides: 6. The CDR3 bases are TGTGCCAGCAGCCCCCTAGCGGGGTTGAACACCGGGGAGCTGTTTTTT. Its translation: CASSPLAGLNTGELFF.

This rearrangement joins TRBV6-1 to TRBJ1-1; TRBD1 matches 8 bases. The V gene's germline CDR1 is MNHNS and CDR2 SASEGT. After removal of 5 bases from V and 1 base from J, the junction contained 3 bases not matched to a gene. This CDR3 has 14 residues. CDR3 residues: CASSPGTGNTEAFF. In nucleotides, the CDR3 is TGTGCCAGCAGTCCCGGGACAGGGAACACTGAAGCTTTCTTT.

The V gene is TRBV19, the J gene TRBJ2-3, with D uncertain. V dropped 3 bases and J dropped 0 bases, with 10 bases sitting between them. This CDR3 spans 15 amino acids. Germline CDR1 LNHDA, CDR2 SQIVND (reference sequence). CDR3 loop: CASSIRRTSTDTQYF. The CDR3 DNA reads TGTGCCAGTAGTATCCGCCGAACTAGCACAGATACGCAGTATTTT.

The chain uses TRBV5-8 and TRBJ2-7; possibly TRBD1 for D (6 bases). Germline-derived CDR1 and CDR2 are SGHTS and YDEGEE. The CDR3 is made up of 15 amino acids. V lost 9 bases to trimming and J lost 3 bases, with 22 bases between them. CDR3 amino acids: CATQLGQLLSYEQYF. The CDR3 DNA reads TGTGCCACCCAGCTCGGACAGCTTCTCAGCTACGAGCAGTACTTC.

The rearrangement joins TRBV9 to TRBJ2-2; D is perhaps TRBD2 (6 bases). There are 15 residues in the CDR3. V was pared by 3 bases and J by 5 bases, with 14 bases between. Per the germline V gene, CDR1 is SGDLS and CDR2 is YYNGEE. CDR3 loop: CASSGSGLLTGELFF. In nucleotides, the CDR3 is TGTGCCAGCAGCGGATCGGGACTCCTAACCGGGGAGCTGTTTTTT.

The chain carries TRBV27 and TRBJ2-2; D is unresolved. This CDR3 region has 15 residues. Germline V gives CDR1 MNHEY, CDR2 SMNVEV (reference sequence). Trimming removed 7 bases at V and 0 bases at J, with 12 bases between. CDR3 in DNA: TGTGCCAGCACCCAACAACCCGCGAACACCGGGGAGCTGTTTTTT. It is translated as CASTQQPANTGELFF.

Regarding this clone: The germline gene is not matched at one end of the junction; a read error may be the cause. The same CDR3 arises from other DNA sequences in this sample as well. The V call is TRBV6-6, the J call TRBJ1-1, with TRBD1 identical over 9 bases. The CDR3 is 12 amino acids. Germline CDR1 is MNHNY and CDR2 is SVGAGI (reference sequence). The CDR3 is CASSTGGREAFF. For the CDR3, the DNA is TGCGCCAGCAGTACAGGGGGCCGTGAAGCTTTCTTT.

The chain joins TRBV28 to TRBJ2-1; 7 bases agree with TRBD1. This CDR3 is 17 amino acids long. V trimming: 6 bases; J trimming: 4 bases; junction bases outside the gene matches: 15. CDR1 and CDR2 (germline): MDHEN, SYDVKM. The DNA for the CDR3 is TGTGCCAGCAGGCGGAAGGGGGCACTCCGGGGTTACAATGAGCAGTTCTTC. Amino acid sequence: CASRRKGALRGYNEQFF. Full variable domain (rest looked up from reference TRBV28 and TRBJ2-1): DVKVTQSSRYLVKRTGEKVFLECVQDMDHENMFWYRQDPGLGLRLIYFSYDVKMKEKGDIPEGYSVSREKKERFSLILESASTNQTSMYLCASRRKGALRGYNEQFFGPGTRLTVL.

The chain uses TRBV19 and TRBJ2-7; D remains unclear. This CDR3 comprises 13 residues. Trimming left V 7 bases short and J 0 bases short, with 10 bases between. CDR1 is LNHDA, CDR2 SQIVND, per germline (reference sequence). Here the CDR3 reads CASKSSLSYEQYF. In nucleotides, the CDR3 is TGTGCCAGTAAAAGCTCGCTCTCCTACGAGCAGTACTTC.

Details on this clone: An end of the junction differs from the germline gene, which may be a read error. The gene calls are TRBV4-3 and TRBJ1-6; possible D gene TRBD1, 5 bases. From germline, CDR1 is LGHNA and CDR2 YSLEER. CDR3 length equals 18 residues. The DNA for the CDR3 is TGCGCCATCAGCCAAGAACGGGGGTTGCCACCCCCGAATTCACCCCTCCACTTT. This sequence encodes CAISQERGLPPPNSPLHF.

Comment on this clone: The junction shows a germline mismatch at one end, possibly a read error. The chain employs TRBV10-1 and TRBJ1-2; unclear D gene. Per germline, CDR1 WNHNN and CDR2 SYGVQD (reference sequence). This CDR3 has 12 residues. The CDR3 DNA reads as TGCGCCAGCAGTGAGTCCGAAGAGTCCAAGATCTTC. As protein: CASSESEESKIF.

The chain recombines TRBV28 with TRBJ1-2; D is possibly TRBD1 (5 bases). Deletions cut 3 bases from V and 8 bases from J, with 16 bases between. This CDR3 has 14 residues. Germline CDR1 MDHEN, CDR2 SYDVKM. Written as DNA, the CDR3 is TGTGCCAGCAGTTTTCCTCCCGCAGGGTCCGGCTACACCTTC. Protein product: CASSFPPAGSGYTF.

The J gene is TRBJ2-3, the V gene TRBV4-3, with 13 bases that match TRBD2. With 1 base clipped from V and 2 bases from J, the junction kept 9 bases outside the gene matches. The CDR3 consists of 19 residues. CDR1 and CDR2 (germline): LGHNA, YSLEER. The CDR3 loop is CASSQVTRTSGGHTDTQYF. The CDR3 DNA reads TGCGCCAGCAGCCAAGTTACTAGGACTAGCGGGGGCCACACAGATACGCAGTATTTT.

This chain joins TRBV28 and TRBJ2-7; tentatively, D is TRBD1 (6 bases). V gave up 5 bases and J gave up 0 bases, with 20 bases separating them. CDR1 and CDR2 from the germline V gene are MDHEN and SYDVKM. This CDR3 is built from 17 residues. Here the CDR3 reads CASSNPARDMHSYEQYF. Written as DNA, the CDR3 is TGTGCCAGCAGTAACCCCGCTCGGGACATGCACTCCTACGAGCAGTACTTC.

In DNA form, the CDR3 reads TGTGCCAGCAGCCAAGAGCCTAGCGGGAGTGCCGGGGAGCTGTTTTTT. Its translation is CASSQEPSGSAGELFF. This chain uses TRBV4-2 with TRBJ2-2; 10 positions match TRBD2. The CDR3 length is 16 residues. V lost 0 bases, J lost 6 bases, and 4 bases stayed unmatched. Germline-derived CDR1 and CDR2 are LGHNA and YNFKEQ.